The 5 T cell receptor beta chains below come from one sample, sequenced in a study of blood T cell repertoires in COVID-19. Clones were read by immunoSEQ multiplex PCR, and TCRdb kept only the in-frame ones, dropping some. Seen here are around 120,000 clones, over 70% observed once, and the top ten hold 2.3%. Sequenced input: peripheral blood. The receptors here all came from an older man with acute or convalescent COVID-19.

This chain links TRBV18 with TRBJ1-2, with 8 bases identical to TRBD1. CDR1 is KGHSH and CDR2 is LQKENI in the germline V gene. The CDR3 extends over 14 amino acids. Trimming removed 0 bases from V and 6 bases from J; junction bases left unmatched: 3. The CDR3 DNA reads TGTGCCAGCTCACCACCGACAGGGGTCCATGGCTACACCTTC. Amino acid sequence: CASSPPTGVHGYTF. The whole variable domain, filled in from reference TRBV18 and TRBJ1-2, reads NAGVMQNPRHLVRRRGQEARLRCSPMKGHSHVYWYRQLPEEGLKFMVYLQKENIIDESGMPKERFSAEFPKEGPSILRIQQVVRGDSAAYFCASSPPTGVHGYTFGSGTRLTVV.

The V call is TRBV5-1, the J call TRBJ2-7, with D unclear. The CDR3 sequence is 14 residues long. CDR1 is SGHRS and CDR2 is YFSETQ in the germline V gene. V lost 0 bases to trimming and J lost 0 bases, with 7 bases between them. The CDR3 sequence is CASSLDGPSYEQYF. Written as DNA, the CDR3 is TGCGCCAGCAGCTTGGATGGCCCCTCCTACGAGCAGTACTTC.

V and J are TRBV30 and TRBJ1-2, with D uncertain. V lost 7 bases and J 4 bases, leaving 19 bases between the germline ends. The CDR3 length is 14 residues. CDR1 and CDR2 from the germline V gene are GTSNPN and SVGIG (reference sequence). This chain's CDR3 is CALTIIHSSYGYTF. DNA for the CDR3: TGTGCCTTGACTATCATACATTCCTCCTATGGCTACACCTTC.

This clone came up once. The gene calls are TRBV7-9 and TRBJ2-5; the match to TRBD2 covers 9 bases. This CDR3 region has 16 residues. V lost 5 bases to trimming and J lost 4 bases; unmatched junction nucleotides: 11. Germline assignment: CDR1 SEHNR and CDR2 FQNEAQ (reference sequence). The CDR3 sequence is CASSPVGAGGLETQYF. The CDR3 nucleotides read TGTGCCAGCAGCCCCGTGGGCGCGGGGGGGCTAGAGACCCAGTACTTC.

The V and J genes are TRBV18 and TRBJ1-5; 9 bases are a match to TRBD1. The junction had 5 bases not matched to a gene; V was cut back by 3 bases and J by 5 bases. The CDR3 extends over 15 amino acids. Germline V gene sequence: CDR1 KGHSH, CDR2 LQKENI. This CDR3 reads CASSPNRGQDQPQHF. In DNA form, the CDR3 reads TGTGCCAGCTCACCTAACAGGGGGCAGGATCAGCCCCAGCATTTT.